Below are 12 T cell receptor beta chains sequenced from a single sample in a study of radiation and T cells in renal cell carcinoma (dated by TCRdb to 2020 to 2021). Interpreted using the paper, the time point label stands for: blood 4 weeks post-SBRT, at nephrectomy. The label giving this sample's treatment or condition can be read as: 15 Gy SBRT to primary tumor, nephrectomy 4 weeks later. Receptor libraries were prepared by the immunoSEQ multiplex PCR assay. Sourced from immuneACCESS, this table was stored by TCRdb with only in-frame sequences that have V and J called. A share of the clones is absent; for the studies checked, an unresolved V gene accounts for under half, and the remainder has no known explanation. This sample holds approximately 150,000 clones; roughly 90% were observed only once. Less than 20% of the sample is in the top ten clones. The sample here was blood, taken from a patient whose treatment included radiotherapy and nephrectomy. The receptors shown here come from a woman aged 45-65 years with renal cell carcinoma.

The CDR3 sequence: CASSVNQGEKLFF. The CDR3 nucleotides read TGTGCCAGCAGTGTTAACCAGGGGGAAAAACTGTTTTTT. This chain connects TRBV6-4 to TRBJ1-4; weak D call: TRBD1 (6 bases). The V and J ends lost 4 bases and 8 bases respectively, with 11 bases between them. The germline V gene has CDR1 MRHNA and CDR2 SNTAGT. The CDR3 sequence is 13 residues long.

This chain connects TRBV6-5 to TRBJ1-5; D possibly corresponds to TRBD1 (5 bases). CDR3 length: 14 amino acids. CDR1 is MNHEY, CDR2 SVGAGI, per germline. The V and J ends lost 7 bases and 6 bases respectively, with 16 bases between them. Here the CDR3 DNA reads TGTGCCAGCAATATACGGAGGGGTAGTCAGCCCCAGCATTTT. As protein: CASNIRRGSQPQHF.

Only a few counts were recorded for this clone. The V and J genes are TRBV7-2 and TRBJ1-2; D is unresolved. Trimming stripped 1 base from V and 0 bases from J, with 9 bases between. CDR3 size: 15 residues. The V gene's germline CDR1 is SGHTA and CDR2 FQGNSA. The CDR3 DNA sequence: TGTGCCAGCAGCTTAGGGTCGTCAGCTAACTATGGCTACACCTTC. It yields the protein CASSLGSSANYGYTF. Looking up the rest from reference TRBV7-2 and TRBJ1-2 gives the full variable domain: GAGVSQSPSNKVTEKGKDVELRCDPISGHTALYWYRQSLGQGLEFLIYFQGNSAPDKSGLPSDRFSAERTGGSVSTLTIQRTQQEDSAVYLCASSLGSSANYGYTFGSGTRLTVV.

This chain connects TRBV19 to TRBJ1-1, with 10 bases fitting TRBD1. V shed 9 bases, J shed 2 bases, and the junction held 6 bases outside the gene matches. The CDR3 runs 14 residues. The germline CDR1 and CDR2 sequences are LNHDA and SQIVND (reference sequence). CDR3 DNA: TGTGCCAGCGACAGGGGGCTTAGAAACACTGAAGCTTTCTTT. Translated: CASDRGLRNTEAFF.

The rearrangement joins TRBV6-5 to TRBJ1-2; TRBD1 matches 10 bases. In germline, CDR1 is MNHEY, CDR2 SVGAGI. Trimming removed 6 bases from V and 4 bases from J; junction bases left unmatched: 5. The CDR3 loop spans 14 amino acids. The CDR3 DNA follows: TGTGCCAGCAGGACCGGGACAGGGGTCTATGGCTACACCTTC. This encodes CASRTGTGVYGYTF.

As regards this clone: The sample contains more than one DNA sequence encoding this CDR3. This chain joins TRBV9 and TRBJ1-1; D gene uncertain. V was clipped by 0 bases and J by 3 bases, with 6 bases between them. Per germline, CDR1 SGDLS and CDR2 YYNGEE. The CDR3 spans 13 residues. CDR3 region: CASSVGGYTEAFF. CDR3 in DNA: TGTGCCAGCAGCGTAGGAGGGTACACTGAAGCTTTCTTT.

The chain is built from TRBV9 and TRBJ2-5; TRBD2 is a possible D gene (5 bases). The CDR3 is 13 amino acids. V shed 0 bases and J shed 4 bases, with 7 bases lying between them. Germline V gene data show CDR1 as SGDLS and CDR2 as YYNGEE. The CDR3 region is CASSVAEGETQYF. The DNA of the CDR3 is TGTGCCAGCAGCGTAGCTGAGGGAGAGACCCAGTACTTC.

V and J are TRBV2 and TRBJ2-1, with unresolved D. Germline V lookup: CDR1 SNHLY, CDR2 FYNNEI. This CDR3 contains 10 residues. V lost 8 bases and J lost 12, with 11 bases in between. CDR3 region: CASGSAAQFF. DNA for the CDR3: TGTGCCAGCGGGTCGGCGGCGCAGTTCTTC. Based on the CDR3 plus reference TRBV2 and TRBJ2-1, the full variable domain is EPEVTQTPSHQVTQMGQEVILRCVPISNHLYFYWYRQILGQKVEFLVSFYNNEISEKSEIFDDQFSVERPDGSNFTLKIRSTKLEDSAMYFCASGSAAQFFGPGTRLTVL.

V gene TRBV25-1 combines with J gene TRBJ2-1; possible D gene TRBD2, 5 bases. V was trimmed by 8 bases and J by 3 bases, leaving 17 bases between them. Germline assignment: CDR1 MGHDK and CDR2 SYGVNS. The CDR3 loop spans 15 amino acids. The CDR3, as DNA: TGTGCCAGCGCGGCGGCCATCGGGGACTACAATGAGCAGTTCTTC. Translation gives CASAAAIGDYNEQFF.

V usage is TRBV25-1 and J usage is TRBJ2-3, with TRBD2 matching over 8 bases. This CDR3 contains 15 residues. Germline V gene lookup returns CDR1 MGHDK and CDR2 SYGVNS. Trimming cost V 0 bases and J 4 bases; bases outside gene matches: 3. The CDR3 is CASSEYAGGPDTQYF. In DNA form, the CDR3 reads TGTGCCAGCAGTGAATACGCGGGGGGCCCAGATACGCAGTATTTT.

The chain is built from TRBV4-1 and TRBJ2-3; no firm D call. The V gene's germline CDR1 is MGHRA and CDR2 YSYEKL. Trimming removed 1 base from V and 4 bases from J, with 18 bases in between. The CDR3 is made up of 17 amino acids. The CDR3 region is CASSQVVASPTPDTQYF. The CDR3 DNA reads TGCGCCAGCAGCCAAGTCGTTGCCAGCCCCACCCCAGATACGCAGTATTTT.

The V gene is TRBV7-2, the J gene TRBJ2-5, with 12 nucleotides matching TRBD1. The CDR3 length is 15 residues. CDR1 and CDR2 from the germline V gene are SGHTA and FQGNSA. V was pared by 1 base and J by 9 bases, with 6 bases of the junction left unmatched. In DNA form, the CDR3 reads TGTGCCAGCAGCTTAGTGGGACAGGGGGCCATGGCCCAGTACTTC. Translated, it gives CASSLVGQGAMAQYF.